This T cell receptor beta chain originates from a study of identifying expanded T cells in peripheral blood. Whole-study findings and limits: Technical replicates showed around 1.3 changed clones; around 2 weeks 15 to 20; four weeks 19.

Method: immunoSEQ multiplex PCR; TCRdb's copy keeps in-frame clones and lacks some. The sample carries about 58,000 clones, 89% recorded once. About this clone: As yet, its antigen is unknown.

This CDR3 has 17 residues. Per the germline V gene, CDR1 is LGHNA and CDR2 is YNFKEQ. Germline trimming cut 6 bases from V and 0 bases from J; bases unmatched to any gene: 11. This TCR came from a person aged 18-69 years in good health. Sample: blood. The V call is TRBV4-2, the J call TRBJ2-1; 7 bases align to TRBD2. The CDR3 reads CASRTIAGPSSYNEQFF. CDR3 bases: TGTGCCAGCAGAACCATAGCGGGCCCGAGCTCCTACAATGAGCAGTTCTTC.